The sequence of this T cell receptor (beta chain) was determined in a study of shared clonotypes between healthy human individuals. Here immunoSEQ multiplex PCR was the method, and the copy in TCRdb shows in-frame clones only, minus some. The sample yields about 500,000 clones, 60% to 80% seen once. Germline values: CDR1 MDHEN, CDR2 SYDVKM. The CDR3 is 17 amino acids. The ends were cut back, 1 base at V and 3 bases at J, with 16 bases in the middle. Donors were Caucasian adults residing in Nashville, Tennessee, USA. Sequences were obtained from PBMCs. The chain is built from TRBV28 and TRBJ1-5; weak D call: TRBD1 (6 bases). The origin of this receptor is a woman aged 40 to 50 in good health. Some clones in this sample may be carry-over from other donors' samples. The chain's CDR3 is CASSLSQGLNNNQPQHF. CDR3 in DNA: TGTGCCAGCAGTTTATCACAGGGACTGAATAACAATCAGCCCCAGCATTTT.